This TCR beta chain was observed in a study of cytomegalovirus exposure and HLA in healthy donors. Findings and limits, study-wide: Highest at DRB1 and lowest at HLA-C, TCR association rates differed among HLA loci in a later analysis. Researchers reported from a later analysis that most CMV-associated TCR beta chains appeared HLA-restricted.

PCR used 60 Vbeta primers and 13 Jbeta primers. Libraries were prepared by immunoSEQ multiplex PCR; TCRdb keeps only in-frame clonotypes and omits some of them. The sample yields 140,000 to 150,000 clones, nearly 80% seen once. Notes on this clone: Its specificity is unknown.

After removal of 3 bases from V and 1 base from J, the junction contained 10 bases not matched to a gene. This CDR3 region has 17 residues. CDR1 is SGHDN and CDR2 is FVKESK in the germline V gene. Sequencing was performed on PBMCs. The receptor was derived from a woman in her thirties in good health and CMV-seronegative. This chain uses TRBV14 with TRBJ2-5; 8 bases fit TRBD1. The CDR3 bases are TGTGCCAGCAGCCAGGGGCAGGGGGCTCTCCTCCAAGAGACCCAGTACTTC. Translating it yields CASSQGQGALLQETQYF.